These T cell receptor beta chains were read from a single sample in a study of cytomegalovirus exposure and HLA in healthy donors. Assay used: immunoSEQ multiplex PCR; TCRdb lists only in-frame clones, some missing. The sample consists of fewer than 130,000 clones, approximately 80% of them appearing once. The sequenced material came from PBMCs. The receptor set was obtained from a female donor in good health and CMV-seropositive. Each CDR3 is given with its conserved first and last residue. Fields, in order: J gene, clone size, V gene, D gene, CDR3 DNA, CDR3 protein. A D gene is named only where the DNA matches it firmly. Some rows have no size entry. The others give once, few or many, or a class for an expanded clone.

TRBJ2-7 NA TRBV7-7 NA TGTGCTAGCAGCTTAGGGGCCGGGGCCTACGAGCAGTACTTC CASSLGAGAYEQYF
TRBJ1-2 NA TRBV27 NA TGTGCCAGCAGCCCCGCAAGGGAGCAAAACCTCCCCCTGAATGGCTACACCTTC CASSPAREQNLPLNGYTF
TRBJ2-5 NA TRBV5-1 TRBD1 TGCGCCAGCAGCTTTGTTGGGACAGCCAGAGAGACCCAGTACTTC CASSFVGTARETQYF
TRBJ2-5 NA TRBV4-2 TRBD2 TGTGCCAGCAGCGAAGGAGCGGGAGGGCACCAAGAGACCCAGTACTTC CASSEGAGGHQETQYF
TRBJ1-4 once TRBV30 TRBD1 TGTGCCTGGAGAGATCGACAGGGGGTTAATGAAAAACTGTTTTTT CAWRDRQGVNEKLFF
TRBJ2-2 NA TRBV19 NA TGTGCCAGTAAAGATCCGGGAGCGAACACCGGGGAGCTGTTTTTT CASKDPGANTGELFF
TRBJ1-1 NA TRBV6-5 NA TGTGCCAGCAGTCTCAGTCACAACACTGAAGCTTTCTTT CASSLSHNTEAFF
TRBJ1-1 NA TRBV19 NA TGTGCCAGTAGTATCATCGGCGGCAGCAGCGAAGCTTTCTTT CASSIIGGSSEAFF
TRBJ1-2 NA TRBV27 TRBD1 TGTGCCAGCAGTTTAAGGGGACAGGGGACGTATGGCTACACCTTC CASSLRGQGTYGYTF
TRBJ1-2 NA TRBV6-5 NA TGTGCCAGCAGTTATTGGCCAGTCGCTAACTATGGCTACACCTTC CASSYWPVANYGYTF
TRBJ2-7 NA TRBV4-1 TRBD1 TGCGCCAGCAGCCCCGATATGACGGGACAGGGATTTCAAGAGCAGTACTTC CASSPDMTGQGFQEQYF
TRBJ2-1 NA TRBV27 NA TGTGCCAGCAGTTTCGCCGACGGAGAGGGGCAGTTCTTC CASSFADGEGQFF
TRBJ2-2 NA TRBV7-8 TRBD2 TGTGCCAGCAGCCCCCGGACTAGCGGACCCACCGGGGAGCTGTTTTTT CASSPRTSGPTGELFF
TRBJ1-1 NA TRBV9 TRBD1 TGTGCCAGCAGCCCCCGACAGGGATACACTGAAGCTTTCTTT CASSPRQGYTEAFF
TRBJ2-1 few TRBV7-8 NA TGTGCCAGCAGCTTATCTTCAGGGGCTAACAATGAGCAGTTCTTC CASSLSSGANNEQFF
TRBJ2-7 NA TRBV14 TRBD1 TGTGCCAGCAGCCAAGGGGCTAGGACAGGGGGAAGGGACGAGCAGTACTTC CASSQGARTGGRDEQYF
TRBJ2-3 NA TRBV15 NA TGTGCCACCAGCAGAAACAGGGTAGGCACAGATACGCAGTATTTT CATSRNRVGTDTQYF
TRBJ1-1 NA TRBV18 NA TGTGCCAGCTCACGCGATTCGAACACTGAAGCTTTCTTT CASSRDSNTEAFF
TRBJ2-3 NA TRBV11-2 NA TGTGCCAGCAGCAAAGGGGGGGGGTTCACAGATACGCAGTATTTT CASSKGGGFTDTQYF
TRBJ1-1 NA TRBV6-1 NA TGTGCCTTACGACCCTCCCCACCGGAGGGCAGTGAAGCTTTCTTT CALRPSPPEGSEAFF
TRBJ1-5 few TRBV6-1 NA TGTGCCAGCAGTGAAGCAGCCAGGGGAGTGCCGCCCCAGCATTTT CASSEAARGVPPQHF
TRBJ2-3 NA TRBV29-1 NA TGCAGCGTTGATGTCTACACAGATACGCAGTATTTT CSVDVYTDTQYF
TRBJ1-3 NA TRBV7-2 NA TGTGCCAGCAGCGGGTTCACAGGGTTCGGAAACACCATATATTTT CASSGFTGFGNTIYF
TRBJ1-2 NA TRBV28 NA TGTGCCAGCAGTTTAAGCCAGGACTATGGCTACACCTTC CASSLSQDYGYTF
TRBJ1-2 once TRBV5-1 NA TGCGCCAGCAGCCCGCTAGGGGCGGATAACTATGGCTACACCTTC CASSPLGADNYGYTF
TRBJ1-1 NA TRBV5-1 NA TGCGCCAGCAGCTCAGGCTCTTTAATTTCCCCGACTGAAGCTTTCTTT CASSSGSLISPTEAFF
TRBJ1-2 NA TRBV30 NA TGTGCCTGGAGTGTACTCACCGTGCGGCTTGGTGATGGCTACACCTTC CAWSVLTVRLGDGYTF
TRBJ1-2 once TRBV18 TRBD1 TGTGCCAGCTCACCGGGTGGAAGGGACAGGGGAATAGGCGGCTACACCTTC CASSPGGRDRGIGGYTF
TRBJ1-2 NA TRBV9 NA TGTGCCAGCAGCGCTACAGGGGGCTACACCTTC CASSATGGYTF
TRBJ2-1 NA TRBV19 TRBD1 TGTGCCAGTAGTATGAACAGGGGAATATACAATGAGCAGTTCTTC CASSMNRGIYNEQFF
TRBJ2-3 NA TRBV5-4 TRBD1 TGTGCCAGCAGCCAGGACCGGACAGGCCGCACAGATACGCAGTATTTT CASSQDRTGRTDTQYF
TRBJ2-4 NA TRBV27 NA TGTGCCAGCGCGACCAGGGACTTAGCCAAAAACATTCAGTACTTC CASATRDLAKNIQYF
TRBJ1-1 NA TRBV7-8 NA TGTGCCAGCAGCTTAACAGGTCGTACTGAAGCTTTCTTT CASSLTGRTEAFF
TRBJ2-1 few TRBV7-9 NA TGTGCCAGCAGGTCGACTCGACAGGAAAGCTCCTACAATGAGCAGTTCTTC CASRSTRQESSYNEQFF
TRBJ1-5 NA TRBV30 TRBD1 TGTGCCTGGAGTCGACAGGGGAATCAGCCCCAGCATTTT CAWSRQGNQPQHF
TRBJ2-1 once TRBV5-1 TRBD1 TGCGCCAGCAGCTCGGACAGGCCAACCTACAATGAGCAGTTCTTC CASSSDRPTYNEQFF
TRBJ1-1 NA TRBV7-9 NA TGTGCCAGCAGCCTAGAGGGAGGGAGAGCTTTCTTT CASSLEGGRAFF
TRBJ2-6 NA TRBV6-5 NA TGTGCCAGCAGTTACTCTATGAGCTCTGGGGCCAACGTCCTGACTTTC CASSYSMSSGANVLTF
TRBJ1-3 once TRBV6-5 TRBD1 TGTGCCAGCAGTAGACAGGGGGCAGGAAACACCATATATTTT CASSRQGAGNTIYF
TRBJ2-1 NA TRBV15 TRBD2 TGTGCCACCAGCACCGGGACTAGCGGGGGCGGTGAGCAGTTCTTC CATSTGTSGGGEQFF
TRBJ2-1 NA TRBV6-6 NA TGTGCCAGCAGTTACAAAACAGGATCCTCCTACAATGAGCAGTTCTTC CASSYKTGSSYNEQFF
TRBJ2-7 NA TRBV19 TRBD1 TGTGCCAGTAGCCCTCGGACAGGGGCCTACGAGCAGTACTTC CASSPRTGAYEQYF
TRBJ1-3 NA TRBV18 NA TGTGCCAGCTCGAGGTCGAGCTCTGGAAACACCATATATTTT CASSRSSSGNTIYF
TRBJ1-2 NA TRBV7-2 TRBD1 TGTGCCAGCAGCTTAGCGACAGGGGGCGCCTCTGGCTACACCTTC CASSLATGGASGYTF
TRBJ2-5 NA TRBV29-1 TRBD2 TGCAGCGTTGAAGATACTAGCGGCCAAGAGACCCAGTACTTC CSVEDTSGQETQYF